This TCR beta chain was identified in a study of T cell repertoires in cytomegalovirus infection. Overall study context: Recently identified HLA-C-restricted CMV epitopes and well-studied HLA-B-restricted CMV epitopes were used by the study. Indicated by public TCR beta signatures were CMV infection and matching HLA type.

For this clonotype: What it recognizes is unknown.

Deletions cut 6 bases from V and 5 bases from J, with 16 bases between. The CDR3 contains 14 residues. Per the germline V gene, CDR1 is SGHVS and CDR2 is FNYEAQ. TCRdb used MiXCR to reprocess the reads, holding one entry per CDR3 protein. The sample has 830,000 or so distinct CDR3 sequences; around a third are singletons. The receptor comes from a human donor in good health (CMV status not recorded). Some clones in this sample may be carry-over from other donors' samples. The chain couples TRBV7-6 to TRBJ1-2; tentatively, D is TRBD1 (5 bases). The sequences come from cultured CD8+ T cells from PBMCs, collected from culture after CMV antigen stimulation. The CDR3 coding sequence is TGTGCCAGCAGTCCAACCCCAGGGATGTATGGCTACACCTTC. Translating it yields CASSPTPGMYGYTF.